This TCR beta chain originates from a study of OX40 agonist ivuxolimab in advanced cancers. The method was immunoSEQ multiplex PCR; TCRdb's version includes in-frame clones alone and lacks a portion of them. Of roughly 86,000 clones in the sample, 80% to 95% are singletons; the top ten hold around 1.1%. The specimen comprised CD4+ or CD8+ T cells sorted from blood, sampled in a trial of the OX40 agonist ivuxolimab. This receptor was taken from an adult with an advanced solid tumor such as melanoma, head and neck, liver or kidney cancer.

CDR3 nucleotide sequence: TGTGCCAGCAGCCCCGGGACTCTCCTGGGCAATGAGCAGTTCTTC. Translated, it gives CASSPGTLLGNEQFF. The chain has TRBV11-2 and TRBJ2-1; tentative D call: TRBD2 (6 bases). The length of the CDR3 is 15 residues. Between the trimmed V and J ends, which lost 5 bases and 6 bases, there was a span of 17 bases. Germline values: CDR1 SGHAT, CDR2 FQNNGV.